This TCR beta chain was captured in a study of T cells in Graves' hyperthyroidism and ophthalmopathy. The V gene's germline CDR1 is SQVTM and CDR2 ANQGSEA. Trimming removed 6 bases from V and 0 bases from J, with 12 bases in between. The CDR3 spans 13 residues. Researchers amplified the TCR beta CDR3 regions from RNA transcripts. The HTBI primer set drove a first-round RT-PCR of the TCR CDR3. Using its own MiXCR run on the multiplex PCR reads, TCRdb lists one record per CDR3 protein. This table holds hundreds of thousands of distinct CDR3 sequences, 20% found once. Disease duration was under 3 months in the ophthalmopathy patients, who also had a Clinical Activity Score of at least 3 and a NOSPECS grade of at least 4. The study excluded patients with uncontrolled infection, other autoimmune disease, pregnancy or lactation. In this sample, this clonotype turned up many times.

Sequenced material: blood. The chain employs TRBV29-1 and TRBJ2-7; tentatively, D is TRBD1 (6 bases). The clonotype originates from a man aged 30 to 45 with Graves' ophthalmopathy. The CDR3, as DNA: TGCAGCGTGGAGACGGGACACTCCTACGAGCAGTACTTC. Residues: CSVETGHSYEQYF.